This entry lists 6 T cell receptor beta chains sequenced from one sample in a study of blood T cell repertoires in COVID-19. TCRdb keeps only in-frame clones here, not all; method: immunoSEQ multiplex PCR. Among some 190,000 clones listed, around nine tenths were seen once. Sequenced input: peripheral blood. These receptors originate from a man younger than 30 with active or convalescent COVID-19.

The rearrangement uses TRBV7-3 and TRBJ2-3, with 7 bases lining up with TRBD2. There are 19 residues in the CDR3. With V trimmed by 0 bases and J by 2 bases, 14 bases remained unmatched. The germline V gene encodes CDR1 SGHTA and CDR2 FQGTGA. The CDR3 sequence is CASSLTGPSGQGLTDTQYF. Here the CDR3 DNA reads TGTGCCAGCAGCTTAACGGGGCCTAGCGGACAAGGCCTCACAGATACGCAGTATTTT. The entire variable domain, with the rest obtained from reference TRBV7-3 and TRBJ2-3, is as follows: GAGVSQTPSNKVTEKGKYVELRCDPISGHTALYWYRQSLGQGPEFLIYFQGTGAADDSGLPNDRFFAVRPEGSVSTLKIQRTERGDSAVYLCASSLTGPSGQGLTDTQYFGPGTRLTVL.

The CDR3 sequence is CASIPPQEGFSNQPQHF. The CDR3 DNA reads as TGTGCCAGCATCCCACCCCAGGAGGGGTTTAGCAATCAGCCCCAGCATTTT. The chain couples TRBV27 to TRBJ1-5; possibly TRBD1 for D (5 bases). V lost 7 bases and J lost 0, with 19 bases in between. The CDR3 totals 17 residues. CDR1 is MNHEY, CDR2 SMNVEV, per germline (reference sequence).

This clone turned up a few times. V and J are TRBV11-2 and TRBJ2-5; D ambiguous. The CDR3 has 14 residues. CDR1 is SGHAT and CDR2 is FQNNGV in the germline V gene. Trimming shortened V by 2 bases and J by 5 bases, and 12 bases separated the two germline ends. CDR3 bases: TGTGCCAGCAGCTTAAGTATAGCCGGGGAGACCCAGTACTTC. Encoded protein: CASSLSIAGETQYF.

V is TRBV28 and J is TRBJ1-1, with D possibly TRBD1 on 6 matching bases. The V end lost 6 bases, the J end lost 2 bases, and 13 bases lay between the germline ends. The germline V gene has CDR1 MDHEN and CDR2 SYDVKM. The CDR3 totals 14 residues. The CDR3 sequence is CASRSPGENTEAFF. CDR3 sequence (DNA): TGTGCCAGCAGGTCCCCAGGGGAAAACACTGAAGCTTTCTTT.

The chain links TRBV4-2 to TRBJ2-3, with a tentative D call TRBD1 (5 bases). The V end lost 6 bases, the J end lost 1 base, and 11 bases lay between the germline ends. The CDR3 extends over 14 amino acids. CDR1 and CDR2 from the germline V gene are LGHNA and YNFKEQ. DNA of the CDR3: TGTGCCAGCAGGGGAACGACAGGCACAGATACGCAGTATTTT. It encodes CASRGTTGTDTQYF.

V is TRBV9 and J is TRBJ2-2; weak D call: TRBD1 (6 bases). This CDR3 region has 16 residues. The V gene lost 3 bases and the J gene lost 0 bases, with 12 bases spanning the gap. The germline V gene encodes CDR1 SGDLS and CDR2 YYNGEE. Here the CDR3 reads CASSEFTGTNTGELFF. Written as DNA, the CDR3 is TGTGCCAGCAGCGAATTCACAGGGACGAACACCGGGGAGCTGTTTTTT.